The source of this T cell receptor beta chain is a study of response to subunit inactivated influenza vaccine. One entry per CDR3 protein, called by TCRdb with MiXCR from the RT-PCR reads. The data contain approximately 730,000 distinct CDR3 sequences, approximately 15% of them singletons. As for this clonotype: The antigen is unknown. The junction does not match germline at one end; this may be a read error.

The CDR3 length is 15 residues. From germline, CDR1 is SGHKS and CDR2 YYEKEE (reference sequence). General study findings and limits: The authors suggested that every seasonal influenza vaccination recruits few new T cells.

The rearrangement links TRBV5-5 to TRBJ2-1; D is ambiguous. The sequencing used PBMCs from blood, collected less than 15 days before vaccination. This sequence was found in a man in his forties or fifties who received an inactivated influenza vaccine. DNA for the CDR3: TGTGCCATCAGCCCTAGGGTCCCCTCCTACAATGAGCAGTTCTTC. Translated: CAISPRVPSYNEQFF. Drawing the rest from reference TRBV5-5 and TRBJ2-1, the complete variable domain is DAGVTQSPTHLIKTRGQQVTLRCSPISGHKSVSWYQQVLGQGPQFIFQYYEKEERGRGNFPDRFSARQFPNYSSELNVNALLLGDSALYLCAISPRVPSYNEQFFGPGTRLTVL.